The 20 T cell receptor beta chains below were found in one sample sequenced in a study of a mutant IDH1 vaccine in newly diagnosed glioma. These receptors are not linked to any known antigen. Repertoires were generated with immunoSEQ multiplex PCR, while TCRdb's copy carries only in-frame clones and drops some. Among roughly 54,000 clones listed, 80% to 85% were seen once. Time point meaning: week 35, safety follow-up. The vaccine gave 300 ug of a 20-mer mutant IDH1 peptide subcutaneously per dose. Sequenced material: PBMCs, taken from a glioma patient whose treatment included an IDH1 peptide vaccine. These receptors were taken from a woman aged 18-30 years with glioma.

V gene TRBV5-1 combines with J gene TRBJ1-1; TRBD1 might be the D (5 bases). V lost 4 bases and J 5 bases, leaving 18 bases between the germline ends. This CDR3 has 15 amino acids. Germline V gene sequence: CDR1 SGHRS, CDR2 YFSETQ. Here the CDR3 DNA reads TGCGCCAGCAGCGCCTCGGACGCAGGGTGGACTGAAGCTTTCTTT. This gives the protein CASSASDAGWTEAFF.

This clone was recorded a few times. The CDR3 sequence is CASSMDTPGSNQPQHF. CDR3 coding DNA: TGTGCCAGTAGTATGGACACCCCAGGGAGCAATCAGCCCCAGCATTTT. This chain connects TRBV19 to TRBJ1-5; D might be TRBD1 (5 bases). Deletions cut 3 bases from V and 1 base from J, with 13 bases between. There are 16 residues in the CDR3. Germline V gene data show CDR1 as LNHDA and CDR2 as SQIVND (reference sequence). The full variable domain, its missing parts supplied by reference TRBV19 and TRBJ1-5, is DGGITQSPKYLFRKEGQNVTLSCEQNLNHDAMYWYRQDPGQGLRLIYYSQIVNDFQKGDIAEGYSVSREKKESFPLTVTSAQKNPTAFYLCASSMDTPGSNQPQHFGDGTRLSIL.

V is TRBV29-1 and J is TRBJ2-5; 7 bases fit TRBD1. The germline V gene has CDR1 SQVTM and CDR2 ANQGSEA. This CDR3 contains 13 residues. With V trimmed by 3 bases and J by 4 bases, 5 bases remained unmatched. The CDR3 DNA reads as TGCAGCGTTGATACAGGGGAACGAGAGACCCAGTACTTC. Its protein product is CSVDTGERETQYF.

CDR3 sequence reads: CASSVGGNYGYTF. The CDR3, as DNA: TGTGCCAGCAGCGTAGGGGGGAACTATGGCTACACCTTC. The V and J genes are TRBV9 and TRBJ1-2, with D possibly matching TRBD1 (5 bases). The V gene's germline CDR1 is SGDLS and CDR2 YYNGEE. The CDR3 has 13 residues. Trimming took 0 bases from V and 2 from J, leaving 5 bases between them.

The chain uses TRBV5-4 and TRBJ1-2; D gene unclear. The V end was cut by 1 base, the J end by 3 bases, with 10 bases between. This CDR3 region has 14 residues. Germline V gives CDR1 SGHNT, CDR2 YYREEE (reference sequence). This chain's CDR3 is CASSLWPGDYGYTF. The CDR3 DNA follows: TGTGCCAGCAGCTTGTGGCCAGGCGACTATGGCTACACCTTC.

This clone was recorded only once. CDR3 nucleotide sequence: TGTGCCAGCAGCTCGAGCCGGCCGATAGACTACGAGCAGTACTTC. Its protein is CASSSSRPIDYEQYF. The chain couples TRBV11-2 to TRBJ2-7; no clear D gene. This CDR3 is 15 amino acids long. V shed 4 bases and J shed 3 bases, with 16 bases lying between them. Per germline, CDR1 SGHAT and CDR2 FQNNGV.

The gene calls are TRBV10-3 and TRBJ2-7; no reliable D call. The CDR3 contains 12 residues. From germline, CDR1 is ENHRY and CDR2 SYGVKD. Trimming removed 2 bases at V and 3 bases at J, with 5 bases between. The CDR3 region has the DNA TGTGCCATCAGTGAGAGTAGCTACGAGCAGTACTTC. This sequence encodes CAISESSYEQYF.

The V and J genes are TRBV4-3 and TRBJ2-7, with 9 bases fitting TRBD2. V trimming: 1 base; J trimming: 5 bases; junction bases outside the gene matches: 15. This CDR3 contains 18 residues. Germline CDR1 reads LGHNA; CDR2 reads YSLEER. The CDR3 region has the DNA TGCGCCAGCAGCCAAGTAGCTAGCGGGGAAGTTCGGCCCCACGAGCAGTACTTC. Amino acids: CASSQVASGEVRPHEQYF.

CDR3 sequence (DNA): TGTGCCAGCAGCGTATCTTTTAGGGTTGGCTATGGCTACACCTTC. Protein: CASSVSFRVGYGYTF. V gene TRBV9 combines with J gene TRBJ1-2; D gene ambiguous. V lost 1 base, J lost 4 bases, and 14 bases lay in between. Germline V gene data show CDR1 as SGDLS and CDR2 as YYNGEE. This CDR3 is 15 amino acids long.

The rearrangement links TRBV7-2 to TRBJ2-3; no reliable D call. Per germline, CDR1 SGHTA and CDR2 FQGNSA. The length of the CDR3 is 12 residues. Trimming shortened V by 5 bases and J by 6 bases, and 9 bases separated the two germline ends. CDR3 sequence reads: CASSPPGDTQYF. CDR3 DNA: TGTGCCAGCAGCCCCCCGGGCGATACGCAGTATTTT.

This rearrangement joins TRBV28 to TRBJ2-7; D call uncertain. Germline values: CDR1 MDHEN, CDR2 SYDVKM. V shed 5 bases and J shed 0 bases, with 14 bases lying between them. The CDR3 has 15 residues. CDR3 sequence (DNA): TGTGCCAGCAGTCTTTACCTTTTGAGCTCCTACGAGCAGTACTTC. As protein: CASSLYLLSSYEQYF.

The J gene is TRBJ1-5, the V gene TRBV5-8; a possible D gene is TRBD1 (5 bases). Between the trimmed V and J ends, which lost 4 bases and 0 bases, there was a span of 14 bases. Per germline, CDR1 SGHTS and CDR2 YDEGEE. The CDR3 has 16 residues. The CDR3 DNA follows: TGTGCCAGCAGCCGGGACGGACCGTATAGCAATCAGCCCCAGCATTTT. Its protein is CASSRDGPYSNQPQHF.

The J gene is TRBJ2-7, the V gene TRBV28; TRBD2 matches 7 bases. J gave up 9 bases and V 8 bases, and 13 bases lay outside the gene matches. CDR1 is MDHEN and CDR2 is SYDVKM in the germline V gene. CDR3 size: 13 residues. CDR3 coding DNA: TGTGCCAGCCATTACAGGTTGGGGGAGGGGCAGTACTTC. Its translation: CASHYRLGEGQYF.

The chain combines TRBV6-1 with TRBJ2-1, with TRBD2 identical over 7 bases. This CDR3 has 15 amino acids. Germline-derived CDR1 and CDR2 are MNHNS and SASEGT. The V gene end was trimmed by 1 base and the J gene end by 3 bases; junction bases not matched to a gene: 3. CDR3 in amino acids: CASSEGLAVYNEQFF. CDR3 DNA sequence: TGTGCCAGCAGTGAAGGGCTAGCGGTCTACAATGAGCAGTTCTTC.

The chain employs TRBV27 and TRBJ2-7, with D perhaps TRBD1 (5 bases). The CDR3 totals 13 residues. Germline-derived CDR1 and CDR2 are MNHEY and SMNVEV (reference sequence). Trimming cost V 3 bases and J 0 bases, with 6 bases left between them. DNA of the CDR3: TGTGCCAGCAGTTTCCAGGGCTCCTACGAGCAGTACTTC. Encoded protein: CASSFQGSYEQYF.

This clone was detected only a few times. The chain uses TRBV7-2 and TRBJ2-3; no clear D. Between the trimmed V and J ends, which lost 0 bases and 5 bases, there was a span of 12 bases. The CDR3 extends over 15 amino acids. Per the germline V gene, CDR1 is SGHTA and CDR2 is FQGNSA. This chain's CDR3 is CASSLARSEQDTQYF. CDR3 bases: TGTGCCAGCAGCTTAGCGCGGTCAGAACAAGATACGCAGTATTTT.

The CDR3 DNA follows: TGTGCCAGCTCACCAAGGACAGGGGTGGATCAGCCCCAGCATTTT. Protein product: CASSPRTGVDQPQHF. This sequence joins TRBV18 and TRBJ1-5, with 9 bases aligning to TRBD1. The ends lost 2 bases at V and 5 bases at J; junction bases unmatched: 4. The CDR3 extends over 15 amino acids. CDR1 is KGHSH and CDR2 is LQKENI in the germline V gene.

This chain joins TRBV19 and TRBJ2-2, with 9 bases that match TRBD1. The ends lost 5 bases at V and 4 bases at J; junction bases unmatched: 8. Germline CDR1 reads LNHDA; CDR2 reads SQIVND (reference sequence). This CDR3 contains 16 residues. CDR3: CASSLQGAPFTGELFF. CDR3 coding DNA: TGTGCCAGTAGTCTACAGGGGGCCCCCTTCACCGGGGAGCTGTTTTTT.

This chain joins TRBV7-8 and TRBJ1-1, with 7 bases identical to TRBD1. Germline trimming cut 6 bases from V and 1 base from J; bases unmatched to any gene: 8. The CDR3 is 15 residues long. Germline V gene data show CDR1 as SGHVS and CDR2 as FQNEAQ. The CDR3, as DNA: TGTGCCAGCAGGATCGACAGGGCGGGGAACACTGAAGCTTTCTTT. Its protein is CASRIDRAGNTEAFF.

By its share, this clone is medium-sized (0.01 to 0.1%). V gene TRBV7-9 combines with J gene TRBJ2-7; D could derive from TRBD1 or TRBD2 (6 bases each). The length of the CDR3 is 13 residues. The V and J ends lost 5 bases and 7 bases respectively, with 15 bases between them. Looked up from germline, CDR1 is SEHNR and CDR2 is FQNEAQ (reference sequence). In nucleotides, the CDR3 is TGTGCCAGCAGCCTTGCAGGGGAGGATGAGCAGTACTTC. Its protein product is CASSLAGEDEQYF.